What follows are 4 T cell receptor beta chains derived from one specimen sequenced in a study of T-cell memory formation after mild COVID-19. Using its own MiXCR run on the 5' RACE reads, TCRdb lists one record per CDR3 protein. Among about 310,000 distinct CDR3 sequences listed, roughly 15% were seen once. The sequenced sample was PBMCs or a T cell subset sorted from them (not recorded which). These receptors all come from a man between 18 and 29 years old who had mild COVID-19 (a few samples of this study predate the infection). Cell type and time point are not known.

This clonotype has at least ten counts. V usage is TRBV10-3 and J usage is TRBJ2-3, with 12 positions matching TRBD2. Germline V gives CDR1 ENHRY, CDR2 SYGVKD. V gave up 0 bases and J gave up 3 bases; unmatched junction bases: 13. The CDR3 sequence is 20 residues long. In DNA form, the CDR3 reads TGTGCCATCAGTGAGTCCCCCACGACGACTAGCGGGGGCTATACAGATACGCAGTATTTT. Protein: CAISESPTTTSGGYTDTQYF.

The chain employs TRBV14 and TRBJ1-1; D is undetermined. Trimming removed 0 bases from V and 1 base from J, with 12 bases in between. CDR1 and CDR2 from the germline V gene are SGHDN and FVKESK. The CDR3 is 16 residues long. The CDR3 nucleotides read TGTGCCAGCAGCCAAGACCGCACCTACAGGAACACTGAAGCTTTCTTT. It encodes CASSQDRTYRNTEAFF.

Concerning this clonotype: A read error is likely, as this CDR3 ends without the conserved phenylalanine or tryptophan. DNA of the CDR3: TGTGCCAGCAGTTACTCGGGACAGACAGGATCCTACGAGCAGTACATC. Protein sequence: CASSYSGQTGSYEQYI. The V gene is TRBV6-6, the J gene TRBJ2-7; TRBD1 aligns across 7 bases. With 0 bases clipped from V and 1 base from J, the junction kept 6 bases outside the gene matches. CDR1 and CDR2 from the germline V gene are MNHNY and SVGAGI (reference sequence). The CDR3 consists of 16 residues.

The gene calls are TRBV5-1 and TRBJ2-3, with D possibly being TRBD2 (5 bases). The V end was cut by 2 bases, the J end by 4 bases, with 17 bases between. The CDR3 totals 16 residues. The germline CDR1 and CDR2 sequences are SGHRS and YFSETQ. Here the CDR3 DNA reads TGCGCCAGCAGCTTTTCCGGGGAAAGGACGTCAGATACGCAGTATTTT. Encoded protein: CASSFSGERTSDTQYF.